The 20 T cell receptor beta chains below were found in one sample sequenced in a study of blood T cell repertoires in COVID-19. Profiled with immunoSEQ multiplex PCR; TCRdb holds only in-frame clones, not every one. Of under 200,000 clones listed, over 80% are singletons. The sample taken for sequencing was PBMCs or T cells enriched from blood (not recorded which). These receptor sequences come from a woman aged 55-69 years who had recovered from COVID-19.

The chain is built from TRBV3-1 (or the pseudogene TRBV3-2) and TRBJ2-7; TRBD2 is a possible D gene (5 bases). CDR3 length equals 15 residues. Germline values: CDR1 LGHDT, CDR2 YNNKEL (reference sequence). Deletions cut 6 bases from V and 2 bases from J, with 17 bases between. The CDR3 spells CASSRAATEAYEQYF. In DNA, the CDR3 is TGTGCCAGCAGTAGGGCGGCGACGGAGGCCTACGAGCAGTACTTC.

The V gene is TRBV5-1, the J gene TRBJ1-1, with 9 bases fitting TRBD1. Per germline, CDR1 SGHRS and CDR2 YFSETQ. The CDR3 sequence is 17 residues long. V lost 4 bases, J lost 5 bases, and 15 bases stayed unmatched. The CDR3 is CASSLGAGTGMRTEAFF. DNA of the CDR3: TGCGCCAGCAGCCTTGGGGCCGGGACAGGGATGCGGACTGAAGCTTTCTTT. The full variable domain, with the rest looked up from reference TRBV5-1 and TRBJ1-1, is KAGVTQTPRYLIKTRGQQVTLSCSPISGHRSVSWYQQTPGQGLQFLFEYFSETQRNKGNFPGRFSGRQFSNSRSEMNVSTLELGDSALYLCASSLGAGTGMRTEAFFGQGTRLTVV.

The J gene is TRBJ1-2, the V gene TRBV7-8, with D perhaps TRBD1 (5 bases). V gave up 2 bases and J gave up 8 bases, with 24 bases separating them. Germline lookup yields CDR1 SGHVS and CDR2 FQNEAQ. The CDR3 length is 17 residues. Here the CDR3 reads CASSLIVGQVLGRGYTF. The CDR3 nucleotides are TGTGCCAGCAGCTTAATTGTGGGGCAGGTTCTAGGGCGCGGCTACACCTTC.

The CDR3 DNA reads TGTGCCAGCTCATCGTGGGACAGGGATTCACCCCTCCACTTT. Residues: CASSSWDRDSPLHF. This chain connects TRBV18 to TRBJ1-6; 9 nucleotides agree with TRBD1. The length of the CDR3 is 14 residues. J was trimmed by 8 bases and V by 5 bases; bases with no gene match: 4. The germline gives CDR1 KGHSH, CDR2 LQKENI.

CDR3 loop: CASSPDRGPYEQYF. The CDR3 DNA reads TGCGCCAGCAGCCCAGACAGGGGCCCCTACGAGCAGTACTTC. This rearrangement joins TRBV5-1 to TRBJ2-7, with TRBD1 identical over 8 bases. The CDR3 sequence is 14 residues long. Per germline, CDR1 SGHRS and CDR2 YFSETQ. The junction had 5 bases not matched to a gene; V was cut back by 4 bases and J by 2 bases.

The genes are TRBV6-5 and TRBJ1-5, with 7 bases fitting TRBD1. Losses at the gene ends were 6 bases for V and 1 base for J; bases not matched to a gene: 3. The CDR3 is 14 amino acids. Germline-derived CDR1 and CDR2 are MNHEY and SVGAGI. The CDR3 DNA reads TGTGCCAGCAGCCCGACAGGGAGCAATCAGCCCCAGCATTTT. Translation: CASSPTGSNQPQHF.

CDR3 loop: CASSFSSYNSPLHF. Here the CDR3 DNA reads TGTGCCAGCAGTTTTAGCTCCTATAATTCACCCCTCCACTTT. The V and J genes are TRBV6-5 and TRBJ1-6; no clear D. The CDR3 sequence is 14 residues long. CDR1 MNHEY and CDR2 SVGAGI come from the germline V gene. V was trimmed by 4 bases and J by 0 bases, leaving 4 bases between them.

The chain has TRBV11-2 and TRBJ2-1, with a tentative D call TRBD2 (6 bases). This CDR3 has 17 residues. Germline CDR1 reads SGHAT; CDR2 reads FQNNGV. V lost 0 bases and J 7 bases, leaving 19 bases between the germline ends. DNA for the CDR3: TGTGCCAGCAGCTTAGATCTTCCAACGGGAGTTTTTAATGAGCAGTTCTTC. Translated: CASSLDLPTGVFNEQFF.

This chain links TRBV10-3 with TRBJ2-2; 10 nucleotides agree with TRBD1. Unmatched junction bases numbered 0, after V lost 2 bases and J lost 6 bases. CDR1 is ENHRY and CDR2 is SYGVKD in the germline V gene. The CDR3 spans 14 residues. The CDR3 DNA reads TGTGCCATCAGTGAGGGGACAGGGGCCGGGGAGCTGTTTTTT. Its protein is CAISEGTGAGELFF.

The chain combines TRBV12-3 or TRBV12-4 with TRBJ1-4; D possibly corresponds to TRBD1 (5 bases). V was shortened by 2 bases and J by 7 bases, with 5 bases between the two germline ends. The CDR3 length is 12 residues. The DNA of the CDR3 is TGTGCCAGCAGTTTACAGGGTGAAAAACTGTTTTTT. It is translated as CASSLQGEKLFF.

The chain combines TRBV7-2 with TRBJ1-5; TRBD1 might be the D (6 bases). Germline V gives CDR1 SGHTA, CDR2 FQGNSA. The CDR3 runs to 13 residues. Trimming stripped 4 bases from V and 8 bases from J, with 12 bases between. The CDR3 is CASSSPGDKPQHF. CDR3 nucleotides: TGTGCCAGCAGCTCCCCAGGGGACAAGCCCCAGCATTTT.

The chain combines TRBV9 with TRBJ2-2, with TRBD2 matching over 9 bases. The germline V gene encodes CDR1 SGDLS and CDR2 YYNGEE. V was pared by 2 bases and J by 5 bases, with 7 bases of the junction left unmatched. This CDR3 region has 16 residues. The CDR3 reads CASSVQGLAGTGELFF. The CDR3 bases are TGTGCCAGCAGCGTCCAGGGACTAGCAGGAACCGGGGAGCTGTTTTTT.

The chain employs TRBV2 and TRBJ2-2, with a possible D match to TRBD1 (5 bases). The ends were cut back, 7 bases at V and 5 bases at J, with 14 bases in the middle. CDR3 length: 14 residues. Germline values: CDR1 SNHLY, CDR2 FYNNEI. The CDR3: CASKGRAETGELFF. CDR3 in DNA: TGTGCCAGCAAGGGCAGGGCGGAAACCGGGGAGCTGTTTTTT.

This CDR3 reads CASSELGLAPYF. CDR3 DNA sequence: TGTGCCAGCAGTGAGCTGGGACTAGCGCCCTACTTC. V is TRBV6-1 and J is TRBJ2-5, with 10 nucleotides matching TRBD2. Per the germline V gene, CDR1 is MNHNS and CDR2 is SASEGT. This CDR3 spans 12 amino acids. J lost 14 bases, V lost 3 bases, and 6 bases had no gene match.

V is TRBV6-5 and J is TRBJ2-5, with D hard to call. Germline V lookup: CDR1 MNHEY, CDR2 SVGAGI. Trimming removed 5 bases at V and 0 bases at J, with 7 bases between. The CDR3 loop spans 13 amino acids. The CDR3 DNA reads TGTGCCAGCAGTCGACGGGACCAAGAGACCCAGTACTTC. This translates into CASSRRDQETQYF.

V gene TRBV5-1 combines with J gene TRBJ2-5; D is ambiguous. The CDR3 runs to 13 residues. The V end lost 5 bases, the J end lost 5 bases, and 13 bases lay between the germline ends. Germline V gives CDR1 SGHRS, CDR2 YFSETQ. DNA for the CDR3: TGCGCCAGCAGTAAATGGGCTGGGGAGACCCAGTACTTC. As protein: CASSKWAGETQYF.

The CDR3 coding sequence is TGCAGTGCTAGTGGGAGGGTGGGGTTATCTGGGGCCAACGTCCTGACTTTC. Translating gives CSASGRVGLSGANVLTF. The rearrangement uses TRBV20-1 and TRBJ2-6; 7 nucleotides agree with TRBD2. Germline lookup yields CDR1 DFQATT and CDR2 SNEGSKA (reference sequence). This CDR3 contains 17 residues. After removal of 3 bases from V and 1 base from J, the junction contained 9 bases not matched to a gene.

The chain employs TRBV27 and TRBJ2-2, with D unresolved. V lost 3 bases to trimming and J lost 6 bases, with 5 bases between them. CDR3 length: 12 amino acids. Germline values: CDR1 MNHEY, CDR2 SMNVEV (reference sequence). The chain's CDR3 is CASSFVAGELFF. CDR3 DNA sequence: TGTGCCAGCAGTTTCGTTGCCGGGGAGCTGTTTTTT.

The V gene is TRBV7-2, the J gene TRBJ2-1; 15 bases are a match to TRBD2. The CDR3 contains 17 residues. Germline trimming cut 0 bases from V and 12 bases from J; bases unmatched to any gene: 9. Germline-derived CDR1 and CDR2 are SGHTA and FQGNSA. For the CDR3, the DNA is TGTGCCAGCAGCTTAGCGCCCGGACTAGCGGGGGGGCGGAGGCAGTTCTTC. Amino acid sequence: CASSLAPGLAGGRRQFF.

This chain uses TRBV7-3 with TRBJ2-3; 7 bases align to TRBD1. The CDR3 extends over 15 amino acids. Germline V CDR1 and CDR2: SGHTA, FQGTGA. The J segment lost 2 bases and the V segment lost 5 bases, leaving 7 bases of the junction unmatched. CDR3 amino acids: CASSERGQITDTQYF. CDR3 sequence (DNA): TGTGCCAGCAGCGAAAGGGGACAGATCACAGATACGCAGTATTTT.